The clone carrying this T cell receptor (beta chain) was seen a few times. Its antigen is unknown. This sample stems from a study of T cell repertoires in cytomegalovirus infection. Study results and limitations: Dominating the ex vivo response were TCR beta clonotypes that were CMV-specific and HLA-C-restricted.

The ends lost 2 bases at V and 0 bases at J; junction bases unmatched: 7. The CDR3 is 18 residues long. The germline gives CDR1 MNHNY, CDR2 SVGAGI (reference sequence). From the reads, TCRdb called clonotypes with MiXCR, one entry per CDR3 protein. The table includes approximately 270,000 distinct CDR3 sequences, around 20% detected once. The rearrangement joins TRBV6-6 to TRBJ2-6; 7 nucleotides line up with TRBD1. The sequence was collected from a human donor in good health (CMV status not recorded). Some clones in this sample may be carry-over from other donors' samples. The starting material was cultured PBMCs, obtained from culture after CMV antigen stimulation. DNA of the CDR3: TGTGCCAGCAGTTACGCCGGGACAGAAAGCTCTGGGGCCAACGTCCTGACTTTC. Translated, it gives CASSYAGTESSGANVLTF.